A selection of T cell receptor beta chains follows, all from one sample in a study of shared clonotypes between healthy human individuals. Method: immunoSEQ multiplex PCR; TCRdb's copy keeps in-frame clones and lacks some. This sample has 2 million to 3 million clones; roughly 92% occur once, and the top ten carry more than 0.12%. The source material was naive CD4+ T cells sorted from blood. The receptors were gathered from a man between 18 and 35 years old in good health. Each CDR3 is given with its conserved first and last residue. A D gene is named only where the DNA matches it firmly. Where a row states a size, it is once, few, many or the class of an expanded clone; other rows omit it.

J	V	D	size	CDR3	DNA
TRBJ1-4	TRBV19	.	.	CASRLDRNEKLFF	TGTGCCAGTAGGCTAGACAGGAATGAAAAACTGTTTTTT
TRBJ2-2	TRBV5-1	.	.	CASSLRQVHTGELFF	TGCGCCAGCAGCCTCCGACAGGTGCACACCGGGGAGCTGTTTTTT
TRBJ2-5	TRBV5-4	.	.	CASSWTEGGGTQYF	TGTGCCAGCAGCTGGACAGAAGGGGGAGGGACCCAGTACTTC
TRBJ1-2	TRBV6-1	TRBD1	.	CASSQGAANYGYTF	TGTGCCAGCAGCCAGGGGGCGGCCAACTATGGCTACACCTTC
TRBJ2-5	TRBV28	TRBD1	.	CASKRGLRETQYF	TGTGCCAGCAAAAGGGGGCTTCGGGAGACCCAGTACTTC
TRBJ1-2	TRBV5-1	TRBD1	.	CASGTGANYGYTF	TGCGCCAGCGGGACAGGCGCAAACTATGGCTACACCTTC
TRBJ1-2	TRBV5-1	TRBD1	once	CASRPPGQGLYGYTF	TGCGCCAGCAGGCCCCCGGGACAGGGGCTCTATGGCTACACCTTC
TRBJ2-3	TRBV5-4	TRBD2	.	CASSAPGGAADTQYF	TGTGCCAGCAGCGCCCCCGGGGGGGCCGCAGATACGCAGTATTTT
TRBJ2-3	TRBV27	TRBD1	.	CASSPRQGAGTQYF	TGTGCCAGCAGTCCCCGACAGGGGGCTGGTACGCAGTATTTT
TRBJ2-1	TRBV19	.	.	CASTSYNEQFF	TGTGCCAGTACCTCCTACAATGAGCAGTTCTTC
TRBJ2-5	TRBV5-1	.	.	CASSLVAGAVRETQYF	TGCGCCAGCAGCTTGGTTGCGGGGGCGGTGAGGGAGACCCAGTACTTC
TRBJ2-1	TRBV6-5	.	.	CASSPTPSSYNEQFF	TGTGCCAGCAGCCCGACTCCGAGCTCCTACAATGAGCAGTTCTTC
TRBJ2-3	TRBV2	.	.	CASSEGARTDTQYF	TGTGCCAGCAGTGAAGGCGCCAGGACAGATACGCAGTATTTT
TRBJ2-6	TRBV19	TRBD1	.	CASTHPLNPGGTGANVLTF	TGTGCCAGCACCCACCCCCTCAACCCAGGGGGTACAGGGGCCAACGTCCTGACTTTC
TRBJ2-7	TRBV18	.	.	CASSTQGGGYEQYF	TGTGCCAGCTCAACACAGGGTGGGGGTTACGAGCAGTACTTC
TRBJ2-7	TRBV7-9	.	once	CASSLGDGAYEQYF	TGTGCCAGCAGCTTAGGGGACGGAGCCTACGAGCAGTACTTC
TRBJ1-2	TRBV6-1	.	.	CASSEARGNYGYTF	TGTGCCAGCAGTGAAGCGCGGGGGAACTATGGCTACACCTTC
TRBJ1-6	TRBV27	TRBD1	few	CASSLGTGGNSPLHF	TGTGCCAGCAGTTTGGGGACAGGAGGTAATTCACCCCTCCACTTT
TRBJ2-1	TRBV11-2	TRBD2	.	CASSLAPGLAGGRDEQFF	TGTGCCAGCAGCTTAGCCCCTGGGCTAGCGGGGGGTCGGGATGAGCAGTTCTTC
TRBJ2-2	TRBV7-2	TRBD2	.	CASSLGARGGSTGELFF	TGTGCCAGCAGCTTAGGTGCCCGGGGAGGGTCCACCGGGGAGCTGTTTTTT
TRBJ2-3	TRBV2	.	once	CASSRVPVPDTDTQYF	TGTGCCAGCAGTAGGGTTCCGGTCCCAGACACAGATACGCAGTATTTT
TRBJ2-5	TRBV5-4	.	.	CASSLGTVRQETQYF	TGTGCCAGCAGCTTGGGGACAGTCCGCCAAGAGACCCAGTACTTC
TRBJ2-7	TRBV30	.	.	CAWSVRDYEQYF	TGTGCCTGGAGTGTCCGAGATTACGAGCAGTACTTC
TRBJ2-5	TRBV29-1	TRBD2	.	CSVDGSRGGDETQYF	TGCAGCGTTGATGGGTCGCGGGGGGGCGACGAGACCCAGTACTTC
TRBJ2-2	TRBV7-2	.	.	CASSRRGKNTGELFF	TGTGCCAGCAGCCGGCGAGGGAAGAACACCGGGGAGCTGTTTTTT
TRBJ1-1	TRBV13	TRBD1	.	CASSIRQGGNTEAFF	TGTGCCAGCAGCATCCGACAGGGGGGGAACACTGAAGCTTTCTTT
TRBJ2-7	TRBV28	.	.	CASSPWGKVAYEQYF	TGTGCCAGCAGCCCGTGGGGAAAGGTAGCCTACGAGCAGTACTTC
TRBJ2-7	TRBV5-6	TRBD1	.	CASSATGTGDYEQYF	TGTGCCAGCAGCGCAACCGGGACAGGGGACTACGAGCAGTACTTC
TRBJ2-5	TRBV5-1	.	.	CASSLVAGGQETQYF	TGCGCCAGCAGCTTGGTGGCAGGGGGGCAAGAGACCCAGTACTTC
TRBJ2-7	TRBV30	.	.	CAWSSQPSSYEQYF	TGTGCCTGGAGTAGCCAGCCGAGCTCCTACGAGCAGTACTTC
TRBJ1-1	TRBV25-1	.	few	CASRPTGPRPNTEAFF	TGTGCCAGCAGACCCACCGGCCCCAGACCGAACACTGAAGCTTTCTTT
TRBJ1-2	TRBV28	.	.	CASSFMGEAYGYTF	TGTGCCAGCAGTTTTATGGGGGAAGCCTATGGCTACACCTTC
TRBJ2-2	TRBV10-3	.	once	CAITGASGRRELFF	TGTGCCATTACCGGGGCGTCAGGGCGACGGGAGCTGTTTTTT
TRBJ2-2	TRBV18	TRBD1	.	CASSTGQGSTGELFF	TGTGCCAGCTCAACCGGACAGGGGAGCACCGGGGAGCTGTTTTTT
TRBJ1-1	TRBV2	.	.	CASSELVLGTEAFF	TGTGCCAGCAGTGAATTGGTCCTGGGAACTGAAGCTTTCTTT
TRBJ1-4	TRBV6-1	.	.	CASSELRAGVGEKLFF	TGTGCCAGCAGTGAATTGCGGGCGGGTGTCGGGGAAAAACTGTTTTTT
TRBJ2-7	TRBV5-1	.	.	CASSLGTANLPYEQYF	TGCGCCAGCAGCTTGGGGACAGCAAACCTCCCCTACGAGCAGTACTTC
TRBJ1-2	TRBV2	.	.	CASSFYGYTF	TGTGCCAGCAGTTTTTATGGCTACACCTTC
TRBJ1-2	TRBV5-1	TRBD1	once	CASTSQGGTNYGYTF	TGCGCCAGCACCTCACAGGGGGGGACTAACTATGGCTACACCTTC
TRBJ1-1	TRBV29-1	.	.	CSVVLNTEAFF	TGCAGCGTTGTTTTAAACACTGAAGCTTTCTTT
TRBJ2-3	TRBV30	TRBD2	once	CAWSVRSGGAVDTQYF	TGTGCCTGGAGTGTACGTAGCGGGGGGGCTGTGGATACGCAGTATTTT
TRBJ1-5	TRBV10-2	.	.	CASSEYGTHQPQHF	TGCGCCAGCAGTGAGTACGGGACCCATCAGCCCCAGCATTTT
TRBJ1-4	TRBV30	.	.	CAWSVSVGTFEKLFF	TGTGCCTGGAGTGTAAGCGTGGGGACGTTTGAAAAACTGTTTTTT
TRBJ2-3	TRBV7-2	.	.	CASSFLPPLYSTDTQYF	TGTGCCAGCAGCTTTCTACCCCCCCTATATAGCACAGATACGCAGTATTTT
TRBJ2-7	TRBV9	TRBD1	once	CASSANRDRGPYEQYF	TGTGCCAGCAGCGCCAACCGGGACAGGGGGCCCTACGAGCAGTACTTC
TRBJ2-7	TRBV15	TRBD1	.	CATSRVGLRTGGVEQYF	TGTGCCACCAGCAGAGTGGGGTTGAGGACAGGGGGTGTTGAGCAGTACTTC
TRBJ2-7	TRBV4-3	TRBD1	.	CASSLSHAGTGGREQYF	TGCGCCAGCAGCCTCAGTCACGCCGGGACAGGGGGTCGGGAGCAGTACTTC
TRBJ1-3	TRBV9	TRBD1	.	CASSPGQGLSGNTIYF	TGTGCCAGCAGTCCTGGACAGGGACTATCTGGAAACACCATATATTTT
TRBJ2-7	TRBV6-6	.	.	CASSYSRTAYEQYF	TGTGCCAGCAGTTACTCGAGGACCGCCTACGAGCAGTACTTC